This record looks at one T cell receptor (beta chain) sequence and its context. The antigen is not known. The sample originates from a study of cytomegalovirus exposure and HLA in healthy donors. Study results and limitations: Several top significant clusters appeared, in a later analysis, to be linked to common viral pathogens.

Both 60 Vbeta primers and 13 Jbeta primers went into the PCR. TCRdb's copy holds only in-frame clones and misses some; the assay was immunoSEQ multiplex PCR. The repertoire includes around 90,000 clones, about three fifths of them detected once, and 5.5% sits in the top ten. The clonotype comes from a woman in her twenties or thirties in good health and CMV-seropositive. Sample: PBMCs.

The CDR3 coding sequence is TGTGCCAGCAGCGTCTCGGGACTCCCTAAGAATGAGCAGTTCTTC. This gives the protein CASSVSGLPKNEQFF. The chain employs TRBV5-6 and TRBJ2-1, with D possibly TRBD2 on 6 matching bases. Between the trimmed V and J ends, which lost 4 bases and 7 bases, there was a span of 18 bases. The CDR3 has 15 amino acids. CDR1 and CDR2 (germline): SGHDT, YYEEEE.